This TCR beta chain originates from a study of T cells after posttransplantation cyclophosphamide. Study observations and caveats: After PTCy, TRB diversity resembled that of CNI/methotrexate controls. Skin or GI-infiltrating T cells shared few TRB sequences with blood. Donor-recipient repertoire similarity was low at 1-2 months, rising over year one.

The CDR3 is 13 residues long. V lost 5 bases to trimming and J lost 5 bases; unmatched junction nucleotides: 4. CDR1 is SGHVS and CDR2 is FNYEAQ in the germline V gene. Some clones are missing from TCRdb's copy, which holds only in-frame ones; the method was immunoSEQ multiplex PCR. The specimen has 9,500 to 13,000 clones, none found just once. There are many counts of this clone. Antigen unknown. Cyclophosphamide on days +3 and +4 followed busulfan-fludarabine conditioning and a marrow graft. This TCR came from a female patient in her thirties or forties who received an allogeneic stem cell transplant from a related donor, was CMV-positive, and had no GVHD. Some T cells may originate from the graft donor. The J gene is TRBJ2-3, the V gene TRBV7-6; 7 bases agree with TRBD2. This specimen was PBMCs, taken after allogeneic stem cell transplant with posttransplant cyclophosphamide. This CDR3 is CASSETGGDTQYF. The CDR3 DNA reads as TGTGCCAGCAGCGAAACGGGGGGAGATACGCAGTATTTT.